A single sample gave rise to the 5 T cell receptor beta chains below, sequenced in a study of PD-1 blockade in classical Hodgkin lymphoma. Autologous stem cell transplantation was followed by relapse in every patient, and brentuximab vedotin exposure varied. TCRdb's copy holds only in-frame clones and misses some; the assay was immunoSEQ multiplex PCR. The sample has roughly 150,000 clones, just under 80% seen once; the top ten hold roughly 9.8%. The source material was peripheral blood mononuclear cells (PBMCs), sampled before the second cycle of nivolumab. The receptor source for this set is a human donor with classical Hodgkin lymphoma.

About this clone itself: At the DNA level, this CDR3 is encoded by other sequences in the same sample as well. V is TRBV18 and J is TRBJ1-1; perhaps TRBD1 as D (6 bases). V lost 3 bases and J 2 bases, leaving 7 bases between the germline ends. CDR1 is KGHSH and CDR2 is LQKENI in the germline V gene. The CDR3 runs 13 residues. In DNA form, the CDR3 reads TGTGCCAGCTCACCGGGACAAAACACTGAAGCTTTCTTT. This translates into CASSPGQNTEAFF.

This clone was counted a few times. The chain is built from TRBV29-1 and TRBJ1-5; maybe TRBD1 (6 bases). V lost 4 bases and J lost 2, with 9 bases in between. The CDR3 has 13 residues. Germline-derived CDR1 and CDR2 are SQVTM and ANQGSEA. CDR3 nucleotide sequence: TGCAGCGTTGGAGGGGGTGGCAATCAGCCCCAGCATTTT. Translation: CSVGGGGNQPQHF.

Concerning this clone: This CDR3 is also generated by other DNA sequences in the sample. V gene TRBV28 combines with J gene TRBJ1-5; D uncertain. The V gene lost 3 bases and the J gene lost 7 bases, with 4 bases spanning the gap. This CDR3 is 11 amino acids long. Germline V gives CDR1 MDHEN, CDR2 SYDVKM. CDR3 amino acids: CASSFGQPQHF. CDR3 in DNA: TGTGCCAGCAGTTTCGGACAGCCCCAGCATTTT.

The CDR3, as DNA: TGTGCCGGCTCTGATAACTATGGCTACACCTTC. It yields the protein CAGSDNYGYTF. The chain uses TRBV28 and TRBJ1-2; D unclear. Per germline, CDR1 MDHEN and CDR2 SYDVKM. The CDR3 is 11 amino acids. Trimming stripped 11 bases from V and 1 base from J, with 8 bases between.

The genes are TRBV27 and TRBJ2-7; 9 bases are a match to TRBD1. The CDR3 has 15 residues. The J segment lost 3 bases and the V segment lost 3 bases, leaving 6 bases of the junction unmatched. Germline V lookup: CDR1 MNHEY, CDR2 SMNVEV (reference sequence). CDR3 sequence: CASSFPLGQGYEQYF. CDR3 nucleotides: TGTGCCAGCAGTTTTCCCCTGGGACAGGGCTACGAGCAGTACTTC.